This entry lists 10 T cell receptor beta chains sequenced from one sample in a study of spatial heterogeneity in lung cancer. Study-wide points: Mutation tallies in tumors tracked expanded intratumoral alpha and beta TCR counts.

TCRdb reprocessed the 5' RACE reads via MiXCR and lists one record per CDR3 protein. This sample has 9,500 to 10,000 distinct CDR3 sequences, with approximately 54% found just once. Antigens for these TCRs are unknown. Time point: sample taken at primary tumor resection. Sequenced here: lung tumor tissue, sampled at surgery. These receptors were taken from a female donor with early-stage non-small cell lung cancer.

This clonotype was detected a few times. The chain has TRBV15 and TRBJ1-1, with D perhaps matching TRBD1 (5 bases). Trimming shortened V by 1 base and J by 0 bases, and 12 bases separated the two germline ends. Germline CDR1 is LNHNV and CDR2 is YYDKDF (reference sequence). The CDR3 is made up of 16 amino acids. CDR3 bases: TGTGCCACCAGCAGAGGGGGACGTATCATGAACACTGAAGCTTTCTTT. Protein sequence: CATSRGGRIMNTEAFF.

V and J are TRBV20-1 and TRBJ1-2; TRBD1 is a possible D gene (5 bases). The CDR3 has 12 residues. V was shortened by 5 bases and J by 4 bases, with 11 bases between the two germline ends. The V gene's germline CDR1 is DFQATT and CDR2 SNEGSKA (reference sequence). In nucleotides, the CDR3 is TGCAGTGCTCTGACAGAAAGCTATGGCTACACCTTC. Protein: CSALTESYGYTF.

The gene calls are TRBV5-1 and TRBJ2-1; D may be TRBD1 (7 bases). CDR1 is SGHRS and CDR2 is YFSETQ in the germline V gene. With 0 bases removed from V and 3 bases from J, the gap between germline ends came to 10 bases. CDR3 length: 15 residues. The CDR3 region is CASSLGGDSYNEQFF. The CDR3 DNA reads TGCGCCAGCAGCTTGGGCGGGGACAGCTACAATGAGCAGTTCTTC.

V usage is TRBV27 and J usage is TRBJ1-1, with 8 bases identical to TRBD1. Germline CDR1 is MNHEY and CDR2 is SMNVEV (reference sequence). The V and J ends lost 4 bases and 7 bases, in that order; junction bases with no gene match: 14. This CDR3 spans 16 amino acids. The DNA for the CDR3 is TGTGCCAGCAGTTCCACCGGACAGGGTTTAGTAAGTGAAGCTTTCTTT. It codes for CASSSTGQGLVSEAFF.

This clonotype was seen only a few times. The CDR3 DNA reads as TGTGCCAGCAGCGTGGTGCGGGGGGACACAGATACGCAGTATTTT. Amino acids: CASSVVRGDTDTQYF. The J gene is TRBJ2-3, the V gene TRBV9, with 8 positions matching TRBD2. In germline, CDR1 is SGDLS, CDR2 YYNGEE. The trim removed 2 bases at V and 2 bases at J, leaving 4 bases unmatched. CDR3 size: 15 residues.

This clonotype came up a few times. The chain combines TRBV6-2 or TRBV6-3 with TRBJ1-2; no clear D. CDR3 length: 15 amino acids. V lost 6 bases, J lost 6 bases, and 20 bases lay in between. Germline loops: CDR1 MNHEY, CDR2 SVGEGT. CDR3 region: CASRDPDGLQNGYTF. CDR3 in DNA: TGTGCCAGCAGAGACCCGGACGGACTCCAGAATGGCTACACCTTC.

This clonotype was counted between two and nine times. The rearrangement uses TRBV5-1 and TRBJ2-2; 7 bases align to TRBD2. CDR1 is SGHRS, CDR2 YFSETQ, per germline. After removal of 6 bases from V and 4 bases from J, the junction contained 12 bases not matched to a gene. This CDR3 spans 16 amino acids. The DNA of the CDR3 is TGCGCCAGCACGACCGGAGGACTAGTCAGCACCGGGGAGCTGTTTTTT. This gives the protein CASTTGGLVSTGELFF.

This clonotype was recorded once. This chain uses TRBV20-1 with TRBJ2-7; possible D gene TRBD2, 5 bases. Trimming cost V 1 base and J 3 bases, with 10 bases left between them. CDR1 and CDR2 (germline): DFQATT, SNEGSKA (reference sequence). CDR3 length: 13 residues. Here the CDR3 DNA reads TGCAGTGCTAGAGGACTCGGGGACTACGAGCAGTACTTC. Its translation is CSARGLGDYEQYF.

The chain couples TRBV5-5 to TRBJ2-7; D possibly uses TRBD1 or TRBD2 (5 bases each). The CDR3 is made up of 13 amino acids. From germline, CDR1 is SGHKS and CDR2 YYEKEE (reference sequence). V gave up 5 bases and J gave up 7 bases, with 16 bases separating them. The CDR3 region has the DNA TGTGCCAGCAGAGCCGGGGCTCGACTTGAGCAGTACTTC. Its translation: CASRAGARLEQYF.

The chain links TRBV4-2 to TRBJ1-2; D is possibly TRBD1 (5 bases). V was shortened by 1 base and J by 0 bases, with 15 bases between the two germline ends. Germline loops: CDR1 LGHNA, CDR2 YNFKEQ. The CDR3 extends over 17 amino acids. CDR3 sequence reads: CASSQVGLQVANYGYTF. CDR3 DNA sequence: TGTGCCAGCAGCCAAGTAGGACTACAGGTTGCTAACTATGGCTACACCTTC.